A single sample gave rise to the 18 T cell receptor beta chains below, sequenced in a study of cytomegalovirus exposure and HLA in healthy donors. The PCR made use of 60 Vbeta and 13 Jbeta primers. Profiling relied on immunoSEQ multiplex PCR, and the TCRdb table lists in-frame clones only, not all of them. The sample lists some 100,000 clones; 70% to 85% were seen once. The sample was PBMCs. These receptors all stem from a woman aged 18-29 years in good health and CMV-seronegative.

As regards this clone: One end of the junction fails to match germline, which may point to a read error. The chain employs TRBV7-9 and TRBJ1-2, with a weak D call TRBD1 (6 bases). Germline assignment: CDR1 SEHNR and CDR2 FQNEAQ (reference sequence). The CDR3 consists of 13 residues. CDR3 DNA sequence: TGTTCCAGCAGCTTAGGGACAAACTATGGCTACACCTTC. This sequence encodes CSSSLGTNYGYTF.

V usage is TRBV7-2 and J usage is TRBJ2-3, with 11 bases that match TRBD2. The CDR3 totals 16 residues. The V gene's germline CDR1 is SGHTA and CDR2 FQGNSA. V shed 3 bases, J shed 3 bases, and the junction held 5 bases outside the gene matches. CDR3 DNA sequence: TGTGCCAGCAGCTTCACCTCTAGCGGGAGGACAGATACGCAGTATTTT. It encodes CASSFTSSGRTDTQYF.

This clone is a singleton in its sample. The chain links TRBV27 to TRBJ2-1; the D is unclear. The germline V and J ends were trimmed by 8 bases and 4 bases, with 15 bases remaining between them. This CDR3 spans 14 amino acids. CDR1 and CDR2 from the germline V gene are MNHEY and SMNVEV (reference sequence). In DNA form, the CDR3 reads TGTGCCAGCTCCCCGAGCCACGGGTACAATGAGCAGTTCTTC. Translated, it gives CASSPSHGYNEQFF.

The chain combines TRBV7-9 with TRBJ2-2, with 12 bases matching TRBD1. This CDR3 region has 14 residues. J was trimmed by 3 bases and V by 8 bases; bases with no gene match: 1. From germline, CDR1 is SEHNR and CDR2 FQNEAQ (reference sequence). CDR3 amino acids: CASGTGGHTGELFF. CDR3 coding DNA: TGTGCCAGCGGGACAGGGGGCCACACCGGGGAGCTGTTTTTT.

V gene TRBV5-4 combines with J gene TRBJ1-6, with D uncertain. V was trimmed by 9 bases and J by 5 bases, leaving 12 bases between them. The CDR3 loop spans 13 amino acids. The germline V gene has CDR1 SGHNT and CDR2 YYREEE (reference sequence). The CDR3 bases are TGTGCCACCTCCCGAGGGAATAATTCACCCCTCCACTTT. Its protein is CATSRGNNSPLHF.

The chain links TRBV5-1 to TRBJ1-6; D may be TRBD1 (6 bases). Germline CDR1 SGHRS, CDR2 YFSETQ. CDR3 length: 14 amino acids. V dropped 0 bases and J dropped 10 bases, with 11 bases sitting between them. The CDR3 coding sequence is TGCGCCAGCAGCTTGGACAGGGAGAGGTCACCCCTCCACTTT. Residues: CASSLDRERSPLHF.

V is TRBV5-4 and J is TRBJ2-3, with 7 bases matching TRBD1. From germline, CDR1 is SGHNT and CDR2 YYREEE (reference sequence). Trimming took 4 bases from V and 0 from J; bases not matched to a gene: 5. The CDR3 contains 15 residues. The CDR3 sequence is CASSAGTVSTDTQYF. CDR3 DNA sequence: TGTGCCAGCAGCGCCGGGACAGTCAGCACAGATACGCAGTATTTT.

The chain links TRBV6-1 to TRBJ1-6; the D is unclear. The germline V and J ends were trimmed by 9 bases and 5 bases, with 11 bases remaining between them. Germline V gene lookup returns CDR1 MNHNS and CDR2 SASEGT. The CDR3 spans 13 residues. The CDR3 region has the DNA TGTGCCAGTCGGGTTGGAAATAATTCACCCCTCCACTTT. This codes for CASRVGNNSPLHF.

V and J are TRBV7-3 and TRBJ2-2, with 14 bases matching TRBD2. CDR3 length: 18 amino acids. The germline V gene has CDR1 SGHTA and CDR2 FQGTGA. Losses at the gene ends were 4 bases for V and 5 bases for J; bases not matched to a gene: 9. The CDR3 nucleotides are TGTGCCAGCAGCTCCCCCGGGACTAGCGGGAGAACGACCGGGGAGCTGTTTTTT. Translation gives CASSSPGTSGRTTGELFF.

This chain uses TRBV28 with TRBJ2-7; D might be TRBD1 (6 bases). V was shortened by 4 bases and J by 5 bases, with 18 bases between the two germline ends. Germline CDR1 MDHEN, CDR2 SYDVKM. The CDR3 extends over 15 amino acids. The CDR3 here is CASSSPPGVGNEQYF. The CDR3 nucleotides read TGTGCCAGCAGTTCCCCCCCAGGGGTAGGCAACGAGCAGTACTTC.

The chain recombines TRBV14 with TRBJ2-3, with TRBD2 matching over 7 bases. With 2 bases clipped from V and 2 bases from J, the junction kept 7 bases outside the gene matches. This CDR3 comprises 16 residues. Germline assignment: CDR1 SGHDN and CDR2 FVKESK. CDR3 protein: CASSQRSAGLTDTQYF. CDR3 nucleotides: TGTGCCAGCAGCCAAAGGTCAGCGGGGCTCACAGATACGCAGTATTTT. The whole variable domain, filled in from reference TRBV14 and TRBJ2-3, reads EAGVTQFPSHSVIEKGQTVTLRCDPISGHDNLYWYRRVMGKEIKFLLHFVKESKQDESGMPNNRFLAERTGGTYSTLKVQPAELEDSGVYFCASSQRSAGLTDTQYFGPGTRLTVL.

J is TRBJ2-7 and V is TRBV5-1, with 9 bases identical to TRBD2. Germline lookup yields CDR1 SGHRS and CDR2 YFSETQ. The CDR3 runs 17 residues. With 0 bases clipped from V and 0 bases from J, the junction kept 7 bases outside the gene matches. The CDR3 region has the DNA TGCGCCAGCAGCTTGGCTGTGACTAGCGGTTACTCCTACGAGCAGTACTTC. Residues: CASSLAVTSGYSYEQYF.

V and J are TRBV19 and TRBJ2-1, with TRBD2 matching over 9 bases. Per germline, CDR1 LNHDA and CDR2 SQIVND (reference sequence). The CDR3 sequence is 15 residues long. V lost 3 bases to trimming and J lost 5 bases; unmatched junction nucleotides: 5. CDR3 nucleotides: TGTGCCAGTAGTATCACCCTAGCGGGAAACAATGAGCAGTTCTTC. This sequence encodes CASSITLAGNNEQFF. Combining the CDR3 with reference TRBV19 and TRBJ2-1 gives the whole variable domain DGGITQSPKYLFRKEGQNVTLSCEQNLNHDAMYWYRQDPGQGLRLIYYSQIVNDFQKGDIAEGYSVSREKKESFPLTVTSAQKNPTAFYLCASSITLAGNNEQFFGPGTRLTVL.

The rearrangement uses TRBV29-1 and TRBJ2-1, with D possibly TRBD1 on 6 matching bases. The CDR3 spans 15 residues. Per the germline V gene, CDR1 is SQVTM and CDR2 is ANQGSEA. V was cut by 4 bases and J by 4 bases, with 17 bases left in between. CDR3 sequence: CSVGQAQGRYNEQFF. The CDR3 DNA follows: TGCAGCGTTGGACAGGCCCAAGGAAGGTACAATGAGCAGTTCTTC.

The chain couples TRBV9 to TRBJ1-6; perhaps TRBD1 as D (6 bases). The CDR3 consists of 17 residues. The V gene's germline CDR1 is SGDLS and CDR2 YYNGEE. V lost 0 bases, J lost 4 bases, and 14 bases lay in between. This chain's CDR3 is CASSVDGQPRYNSPLHF. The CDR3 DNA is TGTGCCAGCAGCGTAGACGGACAGCCGCGGTATAATTCACCCCTCCACTTT.

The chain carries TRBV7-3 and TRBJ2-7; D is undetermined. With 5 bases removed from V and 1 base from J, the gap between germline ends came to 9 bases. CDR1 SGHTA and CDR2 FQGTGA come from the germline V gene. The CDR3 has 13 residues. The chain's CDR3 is CASSLYPSYEQYF. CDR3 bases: TGTGCCAGCAGCCTATACCCGTCCTACGAGCAGTACTTC.

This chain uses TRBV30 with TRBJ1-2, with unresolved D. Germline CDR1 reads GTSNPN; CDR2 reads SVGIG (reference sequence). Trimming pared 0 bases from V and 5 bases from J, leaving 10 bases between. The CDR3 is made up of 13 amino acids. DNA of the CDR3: TGTGCCTGGAGTGTTACCAGACTTTATGGCTACACCTTC. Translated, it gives CAWSVTRLYGYTF.

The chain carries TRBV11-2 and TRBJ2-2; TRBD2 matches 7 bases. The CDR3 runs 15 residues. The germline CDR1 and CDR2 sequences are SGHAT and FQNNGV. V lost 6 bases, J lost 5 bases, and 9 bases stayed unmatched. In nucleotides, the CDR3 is TGTGCCAGCAGACCGAGCGGGAAGGGGACCGGGGAGCTGTTTTTT. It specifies CASRPSGKGTGELFF.